The 32 T cell receptor beta chains below all came from one sample that was sequenced in a study of T cells in Graves' hyperthyroidism and ophthalmopathy. RNA transcripts were the template for amplifying TCR beta CDR3 regions. First-round RT-PCR with HTBI primers amplified the TCR CDR3 region. TCRdb recomputed calls from the multiplex PCR reads with MiXCR, one row per CDR3 protein. Here the sample spans hundreds of thousands of distinct CDR3 sequences, 14% being singletons. The sequenced material came from blood. The origin of the receptors is a young woman with Graves' hyperthyroidism.

The sample holds many counts of this clonotype. V and J are TRBV12-3 or TRBV12-4 and TRBJ2-7; D may be TRBD1 (6 bases). The CDR3 covers 13 residues. V shed 3 bases and J shed 7 bases, with 13 bases lying between them. In DNA, the CDR3 is TGTGCCAGCAGTTTCCTTGGCCAGGGGGAGCAGTACTTC. Its translation is CASSFLGQGEQYF.

This clonotype has at least ten counts. V is TRBV28 and J is TRBJ2-3, with 9 bases aligning to TRBD1. The CDR3 totals 17 residues. The ends lost 7 bases at V and 3 bases at J; junction bases unmatched: 14. Germline values: CDR1 MDHEN, CDR2 SYDVKM. The CDR3 here is CASTSGTGGAGTDTQYF. CDR3 nucleotides: TGTGCCAGCACCTCTGGAACAGGGGGCGCGGGGACAGATACGCAGTATTTT.

This clonotype showed up just a few times. This chain joins TRBV15 and TRBJ2-1; TRBD2 aligns across 12 bases. The V gene end was trimmed by 0 bases and the J gene end by 5 bases; junction bases not matched to a gene: 8. CDR3 length: 18 amino acids. Germline V gene sequence: CDR1 LNHNV, CDR2 YYDKDF (reference sequence). The CDR3 loop reads CATSREAPTSGSDNEQFF. CDR3 coding DNA: TGTGCCACCAGCAGAGAGGCCCCGACTAGCGGGAGTGACAATGAGCAGTTCTTC.

The table lists this clonotype with many counts. This chain links TRBV24-1 with TRBJ2-1, with D perhaps TRBD2 (5 bases). The V gene lost 5 bases and the J gene lost 0 bases, with 13 bases spanning the gap. Per the germline V gene, CDR1 is KGHDR and CDR2 is SFDVKD. CDR3 length: 16 residues. CDR3 sequence reads: CATSAPSPSSYNEQFF. The CDR3 region has the DNA TGTGCCACCAGTGCACCTAGCCCCAGCTCCTACAATGAGCAGTTCTTC.

The chain couples TRBV7-9 to TRBJ1-2; the D is unclear. The CDR3 extends over 13 amino acids. The germline gives CDR1 SEHNR, CDR2 FQNEAQ (reference sequence). Trimming cost V 5 bases and J 8 bases, with 15 bases left between them. Written as DNA, the CDR3 is TGTGCCAGCAGCAATGAGGGATCGGGAGGCTACACCTTC. Translating gives CASSNEGSGGYTF.

With regard to this clonotype: An end of the junction differs from the germline gene, which may be a read error. V is TRBV5-4 and J is TRBJ2-4, with a possible D match to TRBD2 (6 bases). The CDR3 has 15 residues. CDR1 and CDR2 (germline): SGHNT, YYREEE (reference sequence). The CDR3 loop is CASSLGGGVKTIQYF. The CDR3, as DNA: TGTGCCAGCAGCTTGGGGGGAGGAGTCAAAACCATTCAGTACTTC.

This clonotype has only a few counts. This sequence joins TRBV12-3 or TRBV12-4 and TRBJ1-1, with no clear D. The CDR3 sequence is 14 residues long. V lost 7 bases, J lost 0 bases, and 12 bases lay in between. The CDR3 is CASTLSLVNTEAFF. CDR3 in DNA: TGTGCCAGCACCCTCAGTCTAGTGAACACTGAAGCTTTCTTT.

This clonotype occurred many times. The rearrangement uses TRBV3-1 and TRBJ2-3; 8 bases fit TRBD2. With V trimmed by 4 bases and J by 6 bases, 12 bases remained unmatched. Germline lookup yields CDR1 LGHDT and CDR2 YNNKEL (reference sequence). The CDR3 spans 16 residues. The CDR3 DNA is TGTGCCAGCAGCCCAGCCCGGGGACTAGTCGGGGATACGCAGTATTTT. Protein: CASSPARGLVGDTQYF.

This chain links TRBV4-3 with TRBJ2-1, with 9 bases identical to TRBD2. The CDR3 covers 15 residues. Germline V gene lookup returns CDR1 LGHNA and CDR2 YSLEER. With 5 bases clipped from V and 5 bases from J, the junction kept 7 bases outside the gene matches. The CDR3 nucleotides read TGCGCCAGCAGCGGGGGACTAGCAACTAACAATGAGCAGTTCTTC. Protein: CASSGGLATNNEQFF.

This clonotype was seen at least ten times. The chain recombines TRBV6-1 with TRBJ2-7, with 8 nucleotides matching TRBD1. V shed 5 bases and J 2 bases; nucleotides not matched to a gene: 5. CDR3 length equals 14 residues. From germline, CDR1 is MNHNS and CDR2 SASEGT. CDR3 loop: CASSKDRATYEQYF. CDR3 DNA: TGTGCCAGCAGTAAGGACAGGGCGACCTACGAGCAGTACTTC.

The CDR3 sequence is CASSLRTSGRPAYEQYF. CDR3 nucleotide sequence: TGTGCCAGCAGCTTGAGGACTAGCGGGAGGCCAGCCTACGAGCAGTACTTC. This chain uses TRBV11-2 with TRBJ2-7, with 14 bases that match TRBD2. V was clipped by 3 bases and J by 2 bases; unmatched bases: 6. The CDR3 sequence is 17 residues long. Germline values: CDR1 SGHAT, CDR2 FQNNGV.

Many counts were recorded for this clonotype. This chain connects TRBV11-2 to TRBJ2-1; D is uncertain. V lost 6 bases and J 0 bases, leaving 18 bases between the germline ends. The CDR3 is 17 amino acids. CDR1 is SGHAT, CDR2 FQNNGV, per germline. CDR3 sequence: CASRLAAALSSYNEQFF. In DNA form, the CDR3 reads TGTGCCAGCAGGCTCGCCGCAGCCCTTAGCTCCTACAATGAGCAGTTCTTC. The variable domain in full, completed from reference TRBV11-2 and TRBJ2-1, reads EAGVAQSPRYKIIEKRQSVAFWCNPISGHATLYWYQQILGQGPKLLIQFQNNGVVDDSQLPKDRFSAERLKGVDSTLKIQPAKLEDSAVYLCASRLAAALSSYNEQFFGPGTRLTVL.

The chain uses TRBV7-3 and TRBJ2-1, with D possibly being TRBD2 (5 bases). V lost 1 base, J lost 4 bases, and 17 bases lay in between. CDR3 length equals 17 residues. The germline V gene encodes CDR1 SGHTA and CDR2 FQGTGA. CDR3 nucleotide sequence: TGTGCCAGCAGCTTAATCCTCCCCTCTGGCGGGTACAATGAGCAGTTCTTC. Its protein is CASSLILPSGGYNEQFF. Complete variable domain (other parts from reference TRBV7-3 and TRBJ2-1): GAGVSQTPSNKVTEKGKYVELRCDPISGHTALYWYRQSLGQGPEFLIYFQGTGAADDSGLPNDRFFAVRPEGSVSTLKIQRTERGDSAVYLCASSLILPSGGYNEQFFGPGTRLTVL.

This rearrangement joins TRBV2 to TRBJ1-5; no definite D call. V lost 5 bases, J lost 5 bases, and 13 bases lay in between. Germline CDR1 and CDR2: SNHLY and FYNNEI. This CDR3 is built from 14 residues. This chain's CDR3 is CASSFRQTHQPQHF. CDR3 bases: TGTGCCAGCAGTTTTAGACAAACCCATCAGCCCCAGCATTTT.

This sequence joins TRBV27 and TRBJ1-6, with no clear D. The V gene lost 5 bases and the J gene lost 8 bases, with 10 bases spanning the gap. The germline gives CDR1 MNHEY, CDR2 SMNVEV (reference sequence). This CDR3 is built from 13 residues. For the CDR3, the DNA is TGTGCCAGCAGTCTCACAAGGGATTCACCCCTCCACTTT. Its protein is CASSLTRDSPLHF.

The sample holds a few counts of this clonotype. The chain links TRBV20-1 to TRBJ2-7, with D possibly matching TRBD2 (5 bases). The CDR3 loop spans 14 amino acids. CDR1 is DFQATT, CDR2 SNEGSKA, per germline (reference sequence). The ends were cut back, 2 bases at V and 1 base at J, with 12 bases in the middle. This CDR3 reads CSARYAWESYEQYF. DNA for the CDR3: TGCAGTGCTAGATATGCATGGGAGTCCTACGAGCAGTACTTC.

This clonotype was seen only a few times. The chain is built from TRBV30 and TRBJ2-7; D gene uncertain. With 1 base removed from V and 2 bases from J, the gap between germline ends came to 9 bases. CDR3 length: 13 residues. Germline CDR1 reads GTSNPN; CDR2 reads SVGIG (reference sequence). The CDR3 here is CAWSEVATYEQYF. The DNA of the CDR3 is TGTGCCTGGAGTGAGGTAGCCACCTACGAGCAGTACTTC.

In its sample, this clonotype was seen many times. The V gene is TRBV20-1, the J gene TRBJ2-3; 9 bases match TRBD2. Germline assignment: CDR1 DFQATT and CDR2 SNEGSKA (reference sequence). V trimming: 4 bases; J trimming: 5 bases; junction bases outside the gene matches: 4. The CDR3 sequence is 13 residues long. CDR3: CSAIAGALDTQYF. In nucleotides, the CDR3 is TGCAGTGCTATAGCGGGAGCATTAGATACGCAGTATTTT.

V and J are TRBV2 and TRBJ2-7, with a weak D call TRBD1 (6 bases). The CDR3 totals 13 residues. Germline CDR1 reads SNHLY; CDR2 reads FYNNEI. V lost 10 bases and J lost 4, with 17 bases in between. Here the CDR3 reads CAIISPGHYEQYF. The CDR3 bases are TGTGCCATCATATCACCGGGACATTACGAGCAGTACTTC.

In its sample, this clonotype was seen a few times. V is TRBV7-2 and J is TRBJ2-7, with a weak D call TRBD2 (6 bases). Germline CDR1 and CDR2: SGHTA and FQGNSA. With 7 bases removed from V and 5 bases from J, the gap between germline ends came to 18 bases. This CDR3 contains 14 residues. The CDR3 loop reads CASKIGGARNEQYF. CDR3 nucleotides: TGTGCCAGCAAAATTGGCGGGGCGAGAAACGAGCAGTACTTC. The variable domain in full, completed from reference TRBV7-2 and TRBJ2-7, reads GAGVSQSPSNKVTEKGKDVELRCDPISGHTALYWYRQSLGQGLEFLIYFQGNSAPDKSGLPSDRFSAERTGGSVSTLTIQRTQQEDSAVYLCASKIGGARNEQYFGPGTRLTVT.

This clonotype was found a few times. The chain joins TRBV9 to TRBJ1-2, with 10 bases identical to TRBD1. CDR1 is SGDLS and CDR2 is YYNGEE in the germline V gene. This CDR3 contains 17 residues. V dropped 0 bases and J dropped 5; count of bases not matched to a gene: 10. The CDR3 is CASSVVPHQDRGYGYTF. The CDR3 DNA follows: TGTGCCAGCAGCGTAGTCCCTCATCAGGACAGGGGGTATGGCTACACCTTC.

The CDR3: CASSLRTGTAEETQYF. DNA for the CDR3: TGTGCCAGCAGTTTAAGGACCGGGACAGCCGAAGAGACCCAGTACTTC. J is TRBJ2-5 and V is TRBV27, with 7 bases aligning to TRBD1. The V gene's germline CDR1 is MNHEY and CDR2 SMNVEV (reference sequence). V was pared by 2 bases and J by 3 bases, with 9 bases of the junction left unmatched. This CDR3 is built from 16 residues.

This clonotype was recorded at least ten times. V and J are TRBV18 and TRBJ2-4; D call uncertain. This CDR3 has 12 residues. Trimming took 6 bases from V and 9 from J, leaving 12 bases between them. Germline V CDR1 and CDR2: KGHSH, LQKENI. CDR3 residues: CASSTEGPIQYF. The CDR3 nucleotides read TGTGCCAGCTCGACCGAAGGCCCCATTCAGTACTTC.

V and J are TRBV6-1 and TRBJ1-5; D uncertain. The length of the CDR3 is 12 residues. The V end lost 5 bases, the J end lost 6 bases, and 8 bases lay between the germline ends. Per germline, CDR1 MNHNS and CDR2 SASEGT. The CDR3 here is CASSYPGQPQHF. CDR3 DNA: TGTGCCAGCAGTTATCCCGGTCAGCCCCAGCATTTT.

This clonotype was found a few times. This rearrangement joins TRBV10-2 to TRBJ1-1, with D unclear. The V end was cut by 1 base, the J end by 8 bases, with 8 bases between. Germline CDR1 WSHSY, CDR2 SAAADI. The CDR3 extends over 12 amino acids. CDR3 sequence: CASSELGREAFF. In DNA form, the CDR3 reads TGCGCCAGCAGTGAGTTGGGTCGAGAAGCTTTCTTT.

This clonotype was recorded at least ten times. The chain carries TRBV11-2 and TRBJ1-4, with 11 bases matching TRBD1. Germline V gene data show CDR1 as SGHAT and CDR2 as FQNNGV. V shed 5 bases and J 8 bases; nucleotides not matched to a gene: 4. CDR3 length: 14 amino acids. CDR3 residues: CASSPGTGGEKLFF. The CDR3, as DNA: TGTGCCAGCAGCCCCGGGACAGGGGGAGAAAAACTGTTTTTT.

This clonotype occurred many times. The chain is built from TRBV7-8 and TRBJ2-5; 12 bases are a match to TRBD2. After removal of 8 bases from V and 1 base from J, the junction contained 5 bases not matched to a gene. This CDR3 contains 15 residues. From germline, CDR1 is SGHVS and CDR2 FQNEAQ. CDR3 coding DNA: TGTGCCAGCTGGGGGACTAGCGGGCCCCAAGAGACCCAGTACTTC. Translated, it gives CASWGTSGPQETQYF.

The V and J genes are TRBV11-2 and TRBJ2-5; D gene ambiguous. Germline lookup yields CDR1 SGHAT and CDR2 FQNNGV. The CDR3 sequence is 14 residues long. Trimming cost V 4 bases and J 5 bases, with 14 bases left between them. In DNA form, the CDR3 reads TGTGCCAGCAGCTCCTTTTCTGGTCTGGAGACCCAGTACTTC. Amino acids: CASSSFSGLETQYF.

This clonotype was seen many times. The CDR3, as DNA: TGTGCCAGCAGCTCCTACACAGGACATAGCACAGATACGCAGTATTTT. Its protein is CASSSYTGHSTDTQYF. This chain uses TRBV7-8 with TRBJ2-3; D is possibly TRBD1 (5 bases). This CDR3 has 16 residues. Looked up from germline, CDR1 is SGHVS and CDR2 is FQNEAQ. Trimming took 4 bases from V and 0 from J, leaving 14 bases between them. Variable domain in full (rest from reference TRBV7-8 and TRBJ2-3): GAGVSQSPRYKVAKRGQDVALRCDPISGHVSLFWYQQALGQGPEFLTYFQNEAQLDKSGLPSDRFFAERPEGSVSTLKIQRTQQEDSAVYLCASSSYTGHSTDTQYFGPGTRLTVL.

This clonotype was counted ten times or more. This chain connects TRBV28 to TRBJ2-2; 12 bases match TRBD2. The V and J ends lost 3 bases and 0 bases, in that order; junction bases with no gene match: 5. Germline V gene sequence: CDR1 MDHEN, CDR2 SYDVKM. The CDR3 spans 18 residues. CDR3 region: CASSFGLAGTTNTGELFF. DNA for the CDR3: TGTGCCAGCAGTTTCGGACTAGCGGGGACGACGAACACCGGGGAGCTGTTTTTT. Variable domain in full (rest from reference TRBV28 and TRBJ2-2): DVKVTQSSRYLVKRTGEKVFLECVQDMDHENMFWYRQDPGLGLRLIYFSYDVKMKEKGDIPEGYSVSREKKERFSLILESASTNQTSMYLCASSFGLAGTTNTGELFFGEGSRLTVL.

This chain connects TRBV20-1 to TRBJ1-1; perhaps TRBD1 as D (6 bases). Germline V CDR1 and CDR2: DFQATT, SNEGSKA (reference sequence). V lost 0 bases to trimming and J lost 5 bases, with 13 bases between them. The CDR3 has 14 residues. The CDR3: CSARENRAGTEAFF. In nucleotides, the CDR3 is TGCAGTGCTAGAGAAAACAGGGCGGGGACTGAAGCTTTCTTT.

This chain joins TRBV19 and TRBJ2-2; D not resolved. CDR1 and CDR2 (germline): LNHDA, SQIVND (reference sequence). CDR3 length: 15 residues. Trimming cost V 6 bases and J 4 bases, with 15 bases left between them. The CDR3 reads CASSLVTSLTGELFF. CDR3 in DNA: TGTGCCAGTAGCCTCGTAACCTCCCTCACCGGGGAGCTGTTTTTT.